Listed below are T cell receptor beta chains from one sample, sequenced in a study of blood T cell repertoires in COVID-19. Some clones are missing from TCRdb's copy, which holds only in-frame ones; the method was immunoSEQ multiplex PCR. Here the sample spans 100,000 to 150,000 clones, more than 70% being singletons. What was sequenced was peripheral blood. All receptors derive from a man aged 65 to 79 with acute or convalescent COVID-19. Each CDR3 is given with its conserved first and last residue. A D gene is named only where the DNA matches it firmly. Size is stated for part of the rows, as once, few or many counts, or as a class when the clone is expanded.

j_gene,abundance,v_gene,d_gene,CDR3nt,CDR3aa
TRBJ2-3,.,TRBV2,TRBD2,TGTGCCAGCAGAAGACTAGCGGGGAATACGCAGTATTTT,CASRRLAGNTQYF
TRBJ2-3,.,TRBV29-1,TRBD2,TGCAGCGTTGAACACGGGGGGTGGACAGATACGCAGTATTTT,CSVEHGGWTDTQYF
TRBJ2-7,.,TRBV19,TRBD1,TGTGCCAGTAGTATCGGGACAGGGCCGACCTACGAGCAGTACTTC,CASSIGTGPTYEQYF
TRBJ2-7,.,TRBV27,.,TGTGCCAGCAAACAATCCGAAGTCTCCTACGAGCAGTACTTC,CASKQSEVSYEQYF
TRBJ2-2,once,TRBV19,TRBD2,TGTGCCAGTAGACCTATAGCGGGGGGACTGAACACCGGGGAGCTGTTTTTT,CASRPIAGGLNTGELFF
TRBJ1-2,.,TRBV29-1,TRBD1,TGCAGCGCAACAGGGGGCTATGGCTACACCTTC,CSATGGYGYTF
TRBJ2-5,once,TRBV12-3/TRBV12-4,.,TGTGCCAGCAGAATTTCGGAGACCCAGTACTTC,CASRISETQYF
TRBJ1-2,.,TRBV7-9,TRBD1,TGTGCCAGCAGCCCCCAGGGGGAGGTCTATGGCTACACCTTC,CASSPQGEVYGYTF
TRBJ2-7,once,TRBV6-5,.,TGTGCCAGCAGTTACCAAGTACAGGGGGGGTACGAGCAGTACTTC,CASSYQVQGGYEQYF
TRBJ1-2,.,TRBV2,.,TGTGCCAGCAGTGGAGGGAACTATGGCTACACCTTC,CASSGGNYGYTF
TRBJ1-1,.,TRBV5-1,.,TGCGCCAGCAGCTTGGGGCAGGCTGACCAGTCAGCTTTCTTT,CASSLGQADQSAFF
TRBJ2-7,.,TRBV21-1,.,TGTGCCAGCAGCAAAGGGGCCTTC,CASSKGAF
TRBJ2-3,.,TRBV7-2,.,TGTGCCAGCAGCGTAATGGGGCCTAGGGAGGCGCAGTATTTT,CASSVMGPREAQYF
TRBJ2-7,.,TRBV28,.,TGTGCCAGCAGTTTATTCACCAGGGGGGACGAGCAGTACTTC,CASSLFTRGDEQYF
TRBJ2-2,.,TRBV24-1,TRBD1,TGTGCCACCAGTGACCTCGGACAGGGCAACACCGGGGAGCTGTTTTTT,CATSDLGQGNTGELFF
TRBJ2-5,.,TRBV24-1,.,TGTGCCACCAGTGAAGCGAGCAGGGGTCAAGAGACCCAGTACTTC,CATSEASRGQETQYF
TRBJ1-2,.,TRBV5-1,.,TGCGCCAGCGGACCCCAGGGAAGTGAAAAGTATGGCTACACCTTC,CASGPQGSEKYGYTF
TRBJ1-2,.,TRBV3-1/TRBV3-2,TRBD1,TGTGCCAGCAGCCAATCCCTGGGGACAGGGCCTGGCTACACCTTC,CASSQSLGTGPGYTF
TRBJ2-1,.,TRBV7-6,TRBD2,TGTGCCAGCAGCTTAGTACTAGCGGGGGCCTCCGGCAATGAGCAGTTCTTC,CASSLVLAGASGNEQFF
TRBJ1-2,.,TRBV5-6,.,TGTGCCAGCAGCTCCTACTATGGCTACACCTTC,CASSSYYGYTF
TRBJ2-7,few,TRBV3-1/TRBV3-2,.,TGTGCCAGCAGCCAGAGTAGGACAGCCTACGAGCAGTACTTC,CASSQSRTAYEQYF
TRBJ1-6,once,TRBV19,.,TGTGCCAGTAGTACGCGTTATAATTCACCCCTCCACTTT,CASSTRYNSPLHF
TRBJ2-1,.,TRBV5-5,.,TGTGCCAGCAGCTTAGACAGTTATTCCTACAATGAGCAGTTCTTC,CASSLDSYSYNEQFF
TRBJ1-4,.,TRBV3-1/TRBV3-2,.,TGTGCCAGCAGCCAAGCCACAGGGCGTGATAATGAAAAACTGTTTTTT,CASSQATGRDNEKLFF
TRBJ1-6,few,TRBV6-5,TRBD1,TGTGCCAGCAGCGACAGGGAGTATAATTCACCCCTCCACTTT,CASSDREYNSPLHF
TRBJ2-2,.,TRBV5-6,TRBD2,TGTGCCAGCACCGGGGGGGTCGGACAATTCACCGGGGAGCTGTTTTTT,CASTGGVGQFTGELFF
TRBJ2-6,.,TRBV7-2,.,TGTGCCAGCAGCTTACAGGGGAATGTTGCTGGGGCCAACGTCCTGACTTTC,CASSLQGNVAGANVLTF
TRBJ1-1,.,TRBV10-3,.,TGTGCCATGTCTAAGTCGGACGGGGACACTGAAGCTTTCTTT,CAMSKSDGDTEAFF
TRBJ2-1,.,TRBV11-2,TRBD2,TGTGCCAGCAGCTTAGGCGGGGGGCGGGGGAACCGCAAAGGGTTCTTC,CASSLGGGRGNRKGFF
TRBJ1-1,.,TRBV6-5,.,TGTGCCAGCAGTTACGCGGCCCTAAGTAGGAACACTGAAGCTTTCTTT,CASSYAALSRNTEAFF
TRBJ2-7,.,TRBV28,TRBD1,TGTGCCAGCAGTTTCGGGGACAGGGGGGAGCAGTACTTC,CASSFGDRGEQYF
TRBJ2-7,.,TRBV11-3,.,TGTGCCAGCAGCTTAGGCGATGATATAGGAGTTTACGAGCAGTACTTC,CASSLGDDIGVYEQYF
TRBJ1-6,.,TRBV2,.,TGTGCCAGCAGTGATGACGGGTCACCCCTCCACTTT,CASSDDGSPLHF
TRBJ2-1,once,TRBV7-8,TRBD2,TGTGCCAGCAGCTTAGGAACTAGCGGGGCCGGCAATGAGCAGTTCTTC,CASSLGTSGAGNEQFF
TRBJ2-5,.,TRBV11-2,TRBD2,TGTGCCAGCAGGCGCGGGGGGGCCGGGGAGACCCAGTACTTC,CASRRGGAGETQYF
TRBJ1-2,.,TRBV2,TRBD1,TGTGCCAGCAGTATCGACAGAATGGGACAGTCCTATGGCTACACCTTC,CASSIDRMGQSYGYTF
TRBJ1-5,few,TRBV28,TRBD1,TGTGCCAGCAGTCAGGGACAGGGCAACAATCAGCCCCAGCATTTT,CASSQGQGNNQPQHF
TRBJ2-1,once,TRBV5-1,TRBD2,TGCGCCAGCAGCTTGGCGGGACTAGCGGGGGGGAATGAGCAGTTCTTC,CASSLAGLAGGNEQFF
TRBJ1-3,.,TRBV5-1,.,TGCGCCAGCAGCTTGCTCGGGGACTCTGGAAACACCATATATTTT,CASSLLGDSGNTIYF
TRBJ1-2,.,TRBV6-5,.,TGTGCCAGCAGTCAACAGGGTACGGGCTACACCTTC,CASSQQGTGYTF
TRBJ1-5,once,TRBV21-1,.,TGTGCCAGCACCGGGGTGGCACCCCAGCATTTT,CASTGVAPQHF
TRBJ1-6,.,TRBV28,.,TGTGCCAGCAGTTTCCGCAGGGGACGAAATTCACCCCTCCACTTT,CASSFRRGRNSPLHF
TRBJ2-2,.,TRBV18,.,TGTGCCAGCTCACTAGATGCCAAAATACGGGCCGGGGAGCTGTTTTTT,CASSLDAKIRAGELFF
TRBJ1-4,.,TRBV10-2,.,TGCGCCAGCAGTGAAGCAGGGGCGGGTGAAAAACTGTTTTTT,CASSEAGAGEKLFF
TRBJ1-5,.,TRBV2,.,TGTGCCAGCAGTGAAGGCGGCAGCCCTGGGCAGCCCCAGCATTTT,CASSEGGSPGQPQHF
TRBJ2-7,.,TRBV4-2,.,TGTGCCAGCAGCCAAGCGGTGACAGCGATGATGGGCTACGAGCAGTACTTC,CASSQAVTAMMGYEQYF
TRBJ1-3,.,TRBV6-5,TRBD1,TGTGCCAGCAGTAGTGACAGGGCTCCTGGAAACACCATATATTTT,CASSSDRAPGNTIYF
TRBJ2-3,.,TRBV7-8,TRBD2,TGTGCCAGCAGCTTAGGAGGACTAGCGTCCGATACGCAGTATTTT,CASSLGGLASDTQYF
TRBJ2-1,.,TRBV28,TRBD2,TGTGCCAGCAGTTTCGGACTAGCGGGGAACAATGAGCAGTTCTTC,CASSFGLAGNNEQFF
TRBJ1-6,.,TRBV7-9,.,TGTGCCAGCAGCTTAGAGGACAGCTCTAATTCACCCCTCCACTTT,CASSLEDSSNSPLHF
TRBJ1-2,once,TRBV21-1,.,TGTGCCAGCAGTGGGACGAGGGACACACACGGCTACACCTTC,CASSGTRDTHGYTF
TRBJ1-6,.,TRBV7-9,TRBD1,TGTGCCAGCAGCCCCGCCGGACAGGGTTTCTCACCCCTCCACTTT,CASSPAGQGFSPLHF
TRBJ1-6,few,TRBV7-2,.,TGTGCCAGCAGCTTAGCAAGAGATAATTCACCCCTCCACTTT,CASSLARDNSPLHF
TRBJ2-7,.,TRBV2,TRBD1,TGTGCCAGCAGTGAAGGGACAGGGGGCGACTACGAGCAGTACTTC,CASSEGTGGDYEQYF
TRBJ1-3,few,TRBV10-1,TRBD1,TGCGCCAGCAGTGGACAGGGAGCTTCTGGAAACACCATATATTTT,CASSGQGASGNTIYF
TRBJ2-2,few,TRBV9,.,TGTGCCAGCAGGGCCGGGACTCGCACCGGGGAGCTGTTTTTT,CASRAGTRTGELFF
TRBJ1-3,.,TRBV12-3/TRBV12-4,.,TGTGCCAGCAGTTTACCGGGAAACACCATATATTTT,CASSLPGNTIYF
TRBJ1-2,.,TRBV10-2,.,TGCGCCAGCAGTGAGTCGATTGGGGGCCATTCGTTGTATGGCTACACCTTC,CASSESIGGHSLYGYTF
TRBJ2-3,.,TRBV2,TRBD1,TGTGCCAGCAGTGAAGGGGACAGGGGCACAGATACGCAGTATTTT,CASSEGDRGTDTQYF
TRBJ1-2,few,TRBV10-3,TRBD1,TGTGCCATCAGAGGGACAGGGGGTGGCTACACCTTC,CAIRGTGGGYTF